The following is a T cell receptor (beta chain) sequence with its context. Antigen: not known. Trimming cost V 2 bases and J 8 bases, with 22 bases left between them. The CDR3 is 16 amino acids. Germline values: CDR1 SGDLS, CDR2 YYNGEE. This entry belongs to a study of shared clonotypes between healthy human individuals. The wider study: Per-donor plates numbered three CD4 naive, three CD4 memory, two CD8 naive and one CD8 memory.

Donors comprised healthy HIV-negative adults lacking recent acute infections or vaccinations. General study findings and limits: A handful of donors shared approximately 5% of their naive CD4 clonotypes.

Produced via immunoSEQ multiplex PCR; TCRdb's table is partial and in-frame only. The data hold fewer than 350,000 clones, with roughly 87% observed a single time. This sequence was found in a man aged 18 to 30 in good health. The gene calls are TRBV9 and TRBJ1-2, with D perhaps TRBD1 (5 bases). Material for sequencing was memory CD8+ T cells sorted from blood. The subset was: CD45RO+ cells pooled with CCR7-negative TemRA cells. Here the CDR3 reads CASSVRVGSPYGGYTF. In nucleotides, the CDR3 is TGTGCCAGCAGCGTCAGGGTGGGGTCCCCTTATGGAGGCTACACCTTC.